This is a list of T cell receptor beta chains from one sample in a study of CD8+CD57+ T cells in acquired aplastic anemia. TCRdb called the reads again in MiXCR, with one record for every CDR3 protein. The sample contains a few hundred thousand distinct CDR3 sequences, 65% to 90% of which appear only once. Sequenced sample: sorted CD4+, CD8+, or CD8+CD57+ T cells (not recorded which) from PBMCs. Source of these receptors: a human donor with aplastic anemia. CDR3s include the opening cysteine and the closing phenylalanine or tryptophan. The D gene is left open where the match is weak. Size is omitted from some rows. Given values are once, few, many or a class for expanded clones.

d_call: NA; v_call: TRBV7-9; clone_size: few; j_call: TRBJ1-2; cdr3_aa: CASSLVPGELFFGTF; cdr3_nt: NA
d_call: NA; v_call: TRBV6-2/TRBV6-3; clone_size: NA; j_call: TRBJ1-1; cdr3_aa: CASSRQSMNTKAFF; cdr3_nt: TGTGCCAGCAGTCGACAGTCAATGAACACTAAAGCTTTCTTT
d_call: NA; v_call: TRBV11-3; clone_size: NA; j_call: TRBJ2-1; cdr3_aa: CASSQGGANGQDEQFF; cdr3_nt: TGTGCCAGCAGCCAGGGTGGGGCAAACGGTCAGGATGAGCAGTTCTTC
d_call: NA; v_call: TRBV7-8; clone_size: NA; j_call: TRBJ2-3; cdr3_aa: CASSLAGGATALYF; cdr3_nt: TGTGCCAGCAGCTTAGCTGGAGGCGCGACTGCCCTGTATTTT
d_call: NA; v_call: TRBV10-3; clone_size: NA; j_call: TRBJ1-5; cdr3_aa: CASSLGDRVKDTQHF; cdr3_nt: TGTGCCAGCAGCCTGGGTGACCGCGTCAAAGATACCCAGCATTTT
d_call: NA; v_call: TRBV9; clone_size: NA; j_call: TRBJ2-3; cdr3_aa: CASGDGGQSTEYF; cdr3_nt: TGTGCCAGCGGGGACGGGGGCCAGAGTACAGAGTATTTT
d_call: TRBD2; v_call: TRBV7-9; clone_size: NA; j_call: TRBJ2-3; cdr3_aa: CASGVAGTDAPYF; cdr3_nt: TGTGCCAGCGGGGTAGCGGGCACAGATGCGCCGTATTTT
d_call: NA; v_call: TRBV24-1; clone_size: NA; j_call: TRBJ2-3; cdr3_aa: CATSDKSTGTQYF; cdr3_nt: TGTGCCACCAGTGACAAGAGCACAGGTACGCAGTATTTT
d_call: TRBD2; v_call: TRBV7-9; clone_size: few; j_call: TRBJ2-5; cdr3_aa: CASSIAGSYGANVF; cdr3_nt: TGTGCCAGCAGCATAGCGGGTAGCTACGGGGCCAACGTCTTC
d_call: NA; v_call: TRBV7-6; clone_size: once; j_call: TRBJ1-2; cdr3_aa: CASSFRRNEQFVGTF; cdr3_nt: TGTGCCAGCAGCTTCAGGAGGAATGAGCAGTTTGTCGGGACCTTC
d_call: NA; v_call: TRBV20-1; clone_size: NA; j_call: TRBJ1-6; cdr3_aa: CSASEGRGSPLHF; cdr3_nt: TGCAGTGCTAGCGAGGGACGGGGTTCACCCCTCCACTTT
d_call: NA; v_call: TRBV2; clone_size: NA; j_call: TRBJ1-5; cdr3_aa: CASSFVETQPQHF; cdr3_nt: TGTGCCAGCAGTTTCGTGGAGACTCAGCCGCAGCATTTT
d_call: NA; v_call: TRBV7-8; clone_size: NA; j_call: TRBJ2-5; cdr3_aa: CASSMGGGHDTQYF; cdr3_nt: TGTGCCAGCAGCATGGGCGGAGGCCACGATACGCAGTACTTC
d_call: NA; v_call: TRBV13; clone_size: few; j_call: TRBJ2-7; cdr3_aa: CASSPGQISYEQYF; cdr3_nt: TGTGCCAGCAGCCCGGGACAAATCTCCTACGAGCAGTACTTC
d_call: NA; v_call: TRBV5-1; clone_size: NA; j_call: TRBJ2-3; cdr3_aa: CASGLGFYGTQYF; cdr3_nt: TGTGCCAGCGGCTTGGGGTTCTACGGTACGCAGTATTTT
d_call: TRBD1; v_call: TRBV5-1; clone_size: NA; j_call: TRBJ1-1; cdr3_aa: CASRPGQAEAFF; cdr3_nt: TGCGCCAGCAGACCAGGACAGGCTGAAGCTTTCTTT
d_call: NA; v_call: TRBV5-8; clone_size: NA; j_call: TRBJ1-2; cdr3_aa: CASSQEAGQNYGYTF; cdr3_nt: TGTGCCAGCAGCCAAGAGGCGGGCCAGAACTATGGCTACACCTTC
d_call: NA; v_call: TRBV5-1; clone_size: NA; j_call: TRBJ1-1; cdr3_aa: CASSFRGGTNEAFF; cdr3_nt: TGTGCCAGCAGCTTTAGGGGAGGGACCAATGAAGCTTTCTTT
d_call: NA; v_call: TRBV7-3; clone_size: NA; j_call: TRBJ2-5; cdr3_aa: CASSRPSQQETHCF; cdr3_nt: TGTGCCAGCTCCAGACCGAGCCAGCAAGAGACCCACTGCTTC
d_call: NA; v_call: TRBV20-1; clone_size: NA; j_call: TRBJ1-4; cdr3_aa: CSASIRRDHNEKLFF; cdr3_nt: TGCAGTGCTAGCATCAGGAGGGACCACAATGAAAAACTGTTTTTT
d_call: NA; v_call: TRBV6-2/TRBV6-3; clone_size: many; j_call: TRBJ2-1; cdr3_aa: CASSLGRNNEQFF; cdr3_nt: TGTGCCAGCAGCTTAGGACGGAACAATGAGCAGTTCTTC
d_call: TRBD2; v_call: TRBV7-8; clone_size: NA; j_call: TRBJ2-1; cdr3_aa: CASSFAGVHDTQFF; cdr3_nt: TGTGCCAGCAGCTTTGCGGGAGTTCACGATACGCAGTTCTTC
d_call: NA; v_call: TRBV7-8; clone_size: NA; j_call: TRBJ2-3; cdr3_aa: CASSFAQRDESKYF; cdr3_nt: TGTGCCAGCAGCTTCGCCCAACGTGACGAATCGAAGTATTTT
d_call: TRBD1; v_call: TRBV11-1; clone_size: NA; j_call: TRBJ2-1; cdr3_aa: CASSLTGGDGQDEQFF; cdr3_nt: TGTGCCAGCAGCTTGACAGGGGGCGACGGTCAGGATGAGCAGTTCTTC
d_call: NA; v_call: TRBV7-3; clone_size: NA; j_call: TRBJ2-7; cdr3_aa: CASSPGVAEEPYF; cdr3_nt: TGTGCCAGCAGCCCTGGTGTGGCCGAAGAGCCGTACTTT
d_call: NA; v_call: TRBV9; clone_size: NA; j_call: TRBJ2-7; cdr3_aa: CASSELGPLLYVEYF; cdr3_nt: TGTGCCAGCAGTGAGCTAGGGCCCCTTCTCTACGTGGAGTACTTC
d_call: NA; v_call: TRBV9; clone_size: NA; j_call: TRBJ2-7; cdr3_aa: CATSSGSEQYEQYF; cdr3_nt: TGTGCCACCAGCAGTGGCAGCGAACAATACGAGCAGTACTTC
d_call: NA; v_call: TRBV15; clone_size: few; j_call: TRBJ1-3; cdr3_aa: CATSRDRQYSGNTIYF; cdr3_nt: TGTGCCACCAGCAGAGATCGGCAGTACTCTGGAAACACCATATATTTT
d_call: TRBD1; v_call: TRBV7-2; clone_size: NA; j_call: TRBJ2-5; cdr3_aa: CASSSTGGADYSYYF; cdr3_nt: TGTGCCAGCAGCTCGACAGGGGGCGCCGACTATAGCTACTACTTC
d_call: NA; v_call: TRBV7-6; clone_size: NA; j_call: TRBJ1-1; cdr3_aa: CASSLDLGTKAAQFF; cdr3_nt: TGTGCCAGCAGCTTAGACCTCGGGACAAAAGCTGCCCAGTTCTTT
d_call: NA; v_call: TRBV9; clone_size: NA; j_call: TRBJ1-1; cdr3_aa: CASNDGKRTDEAFF; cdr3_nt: TGTGCCAGCAACGACGGTAAACGCACAGATGAAGCTTTCTTT
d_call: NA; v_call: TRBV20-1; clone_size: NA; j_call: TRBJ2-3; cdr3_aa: CSASSTGRKNTQYF; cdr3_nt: TGCAGTGCCAGTAGCACAGGACGCAAAAATACGCAGTATTTT
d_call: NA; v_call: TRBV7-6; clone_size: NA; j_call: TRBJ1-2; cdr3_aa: CASSSSTGSEADFGYTF; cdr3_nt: TGTGCCAGCAGCTCCTCTACAGGGAGTGAAGCAGACTTTGGCTACACCTTC
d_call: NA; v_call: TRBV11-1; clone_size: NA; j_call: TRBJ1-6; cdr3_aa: CASSADMTSYNSPLHF; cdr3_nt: TGTGCCAGCAGCGCCGACATGACCTCCTATAATTCACCCCTCCACTTT
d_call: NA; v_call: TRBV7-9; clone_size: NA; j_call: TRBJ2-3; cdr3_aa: CASSPGPRDEQFF; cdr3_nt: TGCGCCAGCAGCCCCGGGCCCCGGGATGAGCAGTTTTTC
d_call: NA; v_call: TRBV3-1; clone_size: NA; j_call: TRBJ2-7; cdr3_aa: CASSTSRGGGGYDF; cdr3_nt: TGTGCCAGCAGCACATCTCGCGGGGGCGGGGGCTATGACTTC